This record looks at one TCR beta chain sequence and its context. Extracted total RNA amounted to at least 5.5 micrograms for each sample. The use of a sample-barcoded 5' primer and a J-beta primer mix characterized a second PCR of roughly 7 to 12 cycles. Sequencing yielded, for each sample, at least 3 million paired-end reads carrying CDR3. MiXCR, applied by TCRdb to the 5' RACE reads, yields one record per CDR3 protein. Among around 500,000 distinct CDR3 sequences listed, less than 60% were seen once. The entry originates in a study of blood T cells in healthy people across ages. Germline CDR1 and CDR2: SQVTM and ANQGSEA. This CDR3 has 13 residues. With 8 bases removed from V and 1 base from J, the gap between germline ends came to 14 bases.

Sequenced: blood. This clonotype was obtained from an older man in good health. The chain carries TRBV29-1 and TRBJ2-5; D not certain. The CDR3 is CSPDLRFQETQYF. DNA for the CDR3: TGCAGCCCTGACCTAAGGTTCCAAGAGACCCAGTACTTC.